This record concerns one T cell receptor (beta chain) sequence. Its target is not known. This record belongs to a study of shared clonotypes between healthy human individuals. The wider study: The donor group consisted of a couple of women and a few men, aged 18 to 49. Study-wide findings and caveats: Non-shared clonotypes were found to have lower generation probabilities than the clonotypes that were shared by all four of the sorted-subset donors. The sharing of roughly 5% of naive CD4 clonotypes was seen across several donors.

This CDR3 comprises 14 residues. V was cut by 6 bases and J by 1 base, with 12 bases left in between. Germline V lookup: CDR1 LNHDA, CDR2 SQIVND (reference sequence). At deep level, the assay was performed. Profiled with immunoSEQ multiplex PCR; TCRdb holds only in-frame clones, not every one. The sample shows 2.3 million or so clones, 93% of them seen only once. The source is a man aged 18 to 29 in good health. Some clones in this sample may be carry-over from other donors' samples. The gene calls are TRBV19 and TRBJ1-1; D call uncertain. The material sequenced was naive CD4+ T cells from PBMCs. Sample subset: CD45RA+ positively selected. CDR3 nucleotides: TGTGCCAGTAGCGACGGATCGACGAACACTGAAGCTTTCTTT. It encodes CASSDGSTNTEAFF.